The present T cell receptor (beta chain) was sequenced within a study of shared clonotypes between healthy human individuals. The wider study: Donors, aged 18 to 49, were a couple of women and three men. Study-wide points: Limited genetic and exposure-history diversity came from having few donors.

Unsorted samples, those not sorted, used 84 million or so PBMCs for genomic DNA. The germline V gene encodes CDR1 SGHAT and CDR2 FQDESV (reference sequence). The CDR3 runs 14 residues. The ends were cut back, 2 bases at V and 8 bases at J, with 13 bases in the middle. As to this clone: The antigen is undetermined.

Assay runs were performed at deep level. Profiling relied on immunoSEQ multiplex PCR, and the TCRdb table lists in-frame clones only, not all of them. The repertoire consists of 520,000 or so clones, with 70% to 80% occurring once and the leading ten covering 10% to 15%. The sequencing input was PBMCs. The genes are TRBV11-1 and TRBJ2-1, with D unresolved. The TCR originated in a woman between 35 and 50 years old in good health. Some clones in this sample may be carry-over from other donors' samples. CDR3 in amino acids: CASSLREGRYEQFF. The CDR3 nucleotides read TGTGCCAGCAGCTTAAGGGAAGGGCGGTATGAGCAGTTCTTC.